One sample yielded the 28 T cell receptor beta chains listed below, sequenced in a study of CXCR3-negative and CXCR3-positive naive CD8 T cells. All TRB cDNA libraries came from 5' RACE performed with UMI labels. TCRdb re-called the 5' RACE reads; every CDR3 protein appears as one record, without DNA. This table lists fewer than 80,000 distinct CDR3 sequences. The sequenced material came from naive CXCR3- CD8+ T cells from blood. The subset here: CD45RO-CCR7+CD27+CD95- naive CD8+ T cells lacking CXCR3 (TNR3-). The receptors were sampled from a human donor in good health. Some clones in this sample may be carry-over from other donors' samples.

The J gene is TRBJ2-2, the V gene TRBV28. Germline assignment: CDR1 MDHEN and CDR2 SYDVKM. This CDR3 has 14 amino acids. The chain's CDR3 is CASSFTGITGELFF.

CDR3: CAWSQAGDYEQYF. This chain joins TRBV30 and TRBJ2-7; the TRBD2 assignment by TCRdb is unverifiable without DNA. The germline CDR1 and CDR2 sequences are GTSNPN and SVGIG (reference sequence). The CDR3 extends over 13 amino acids.

This clonotype registers medium-sized by frequency. The chain recombines TRBV27 with TRBJ2-1; TCRdb's assignment of TRBD2 cannot be checked, as there is no DNA. CDR1 is MNHEY and CDR2 is SMNVEV in the germline V gene (reference sequence). The CDR3 loop spans 16 amino acids. CDR3 sequence: CASSLDSGGALDEQFF.

The chain links TRBV7-9 to TRBJ2-1; absent DNA, TCRdb's TRBD1 call cannot be checked. Germline assignment: CDR1 SEHNR and CDR2 FQNEAQ (reference sequence). This CDR3 spans 14 amino acids. The CDR3 spells CASSFVRGDNEQFF.

The rearrangement joins TRBV12-3 or TRBV12-4 to TRBJ1-1; TCRdb's D gene call, TRBD1, goes unchecked for lack of DNA. This CDR3 has 14 amino acids. CDR3 amino acids: CASSLRQTNTEAFF.

This chain connects TRBV29-1 to TRBJ2-3. Per germline, CDR1 SQVTM and CDR2 ANQGSEA. CDR3 length equals 14 residues. CDR3 region: CSVGELRNTDTQYF.

V and J are TRBV29-1 and TRBJ2-1; the TRBD1 assignment by TCRdb is unverifiable without DNA. Germline-derived CDR1 and CDR2 are SQVTM and ANQGSEA. The CDR3 consists of 13 residues. CDR3 residues: CSLSGGRLSEQFF.

By frequency, this clonotype registers medium-sized. The CDR3 reads CASRAGSSGSGNTIYF. This chain links TRBV21-1 with TRBJ1-3; no DNA is available, so the TRBD1 call from TCRdb remains unchecked. TRBV21-1 is tagged as a pseudogene. The CDR3 length is 16 residues.

The gene calls are TRBV20-1 and TRBJ1-5. The CDR3 consists of 12 residues. Germline CDR1 and CDR2: DFQATT and SNEGSKA (reference sequence). CDR3 in amino acids: CSGAGGNQPQHF.

The chain has TRBV29-1 and TRBJ2-7; the TCRdb D gene call, TRBD2, has no DNA to confirm it. Germline CDR1 and CDR2: SQVTM and ANQGSEA. There are 12 residues in the CDR3. The CDR3 sequence is CSVEGGRNEQYF.

This sequence joins TRBV6-5 and TRBJ2-1; TCRdb proposes TRBD1, but this gene call is untestable without DNA. The CDR3 consists of 16 residues. CDR1 is MNHEY and CDR2 is SVGAGI in the germline V gene. CDR3 loop: CASSYSDSDPYNEPFF.

This sequence joins TRBV4-1 and TRBJ2-1; the TRBD2 assignment by TCRdb is unverifiable without DNA. The CDR3 is made up of 14 amino acids. In germline, CDR1 is MGHRA, CDR2 YSYEKL. The CDR3 spells CAPDRAHGRNEQFF.

The chain joins TRBV28 to TRBJ2-1. This CDR3 has 15 residues. Germline V gene lookup returns CDR1 MDHEN and CDR2 SYDVKM. CDR3 residues: CASSLDWSSYNEQFF.

The V gene is TRBV19, the J gene TRBJ1-1. The V gene's germline CDR1 is LNHDA and CDR2 SQIVND (reference sequence). The CDR3 loop spans 15 amino acids. This chain's CDR3 is CASSILSGGNTEAFF.

The gene calls are TRBV29-1 and TRBJ1-4; no DNA is available, so the TRBD1 call from TCRdb remains unchecked. Germline loops: CDR1 SQVTM, CDR2 ANQGSEA. CDR3 length: 16 amino acids. CDR3 in amino acids: CSVEMRGGGDREKLFF.

The V and J genes are TRBV6-2 or TRBV6-3 and TRBJ2-7. The CDR3 runs to 11 residues. Germline lookup yields CDR1 MNHEY and CDR2 SVGEGT. The CDR3 spells CASSPSYEQYF.

The chain links TRBV6-6 to TRBJ2-7. CDR3 length: 14 residues. The germline CDR1 and CDR2 sequences are MNHNY and SVGAGI (reference sequence). The CDR3 sequence is CASSYPTENYEQYF.

This sequence joins TRBV29-1 and TRBJ2-3; lacking DNA, the TRBD1 call made by TCRdb goes unchecked. The CDR3 runs to 16 residues. Germline V gene lookup returns CDR1 SQVTM and CDR2 ANQGSEA. The CDR3 region is CSVERGQGFVTDTQYF.

V usage is TRBV5-1 and J usage is TRBJ2-3; TCRdb designates TRBD2, a call that cannot be tested without DNA. Looked up from germline, CDR1 is SGHRS and CDR2 is YFSETQ. This CDR3 has 17 residues. The CDR3 loop reads CASSPRDYLTGTDTQYF. The whole variable domain, filled in from reference TRBV5-1 and TRBJ2-3, reads KAGVTQTPRYLIKTRGQQVTLSCSPISGHRSVSWYQQTPGQGLQFLFEYFSETQRNKGNFPGRFSGRQFSNSRSEMNVSTLELGDSALYLCASSPRDYLTGTDTQYFGPGTRLTVL.

The chain couples TRBV9 to TRBJ2-3; the D call from TCRdb, TRBD2, cannot be confirmed without DNA. This CDR3 contains 16 residues. The germline CDR1 and CDR2 sequences are SGDLS and YYNGEE. CDR3 loop: CASSVPLAAGPDTQYF.

The chain joins TRBV29-1 to TRBJ1-1; TCRdb lists TRBD1, though no DNA is available to test this call. The germline gives CDR1 SQVTM, CDR2 ANQGSEA. This CDR3 is 12 amino acids long. CDR3 residues: CSVEDRATEAFF. Full variable domain (rest looked up from reference TRBV29-1 and TRBJ1-1): SAVISQKPSRDICQRGTSLTIQCQVDSQVTMMFWYRQQPGQSLTLIATANQGSEATYESGFVIDKFPISRPNLTFSTLTVSNMSPEDSSIYLCSVEDRATEAFFGQGTRLTVV.

The rearrangement joins TRBV7-6 to TRBJ2-1; TCRdb picks TRBD1, but there is no DNA to check that call. CDR3 length: 16 residues. CDR1 is SGHVS and CDR2 is FNYEAQ in the germline V gene. This chain's CDR3 is CASSLAIRGGENEQFF.

This chain uses TRBV4-3 with TRBJ1-3; the D gene TCRdb calls, TRBD1, cannot be checked with no DNA. The CDR3 has 18 amino acids. Looked up from germline, CDR1 is LGHNA and CDR2 is YSLEER. CDR3 in amino acids: CASSQDLPPSSSGNTIYF.

The chain joins TRBV27 to TRBJ1-2; TCRdb indicates TRBD1, and absent DNA this call remains unverified. Germline V gene lookup returns CDR1 MNHEY and CDR2 SMNVEV (reference sequence). This CDR3 is 15 amino acids long. CDR3 loop: CASSLYPGENYGYTF.

The rearrangement uses TRBV5-1 and TRBJ2-7; the TCRdb D gene call, TRBD1, has no DNA to confirm it. This CDR3 is built from 13 residues. The germline V gene encodes CDR1 SGHRS and CDR2 YFSETQ. The CDR3 here is CASSFAGVHEQYF. Variable domain in full (rest from reference TRBV5-1 and TRBJ2-7): KAGVTQTPRYLIKTRGQQVTLSCSPISGHRSVSWYQQTPGQGLQFLFEYFSETQRNKGNFPGRFSGRQFSNSRSEMNVSTLELGDSALYLCASSFAGVHEQYFGPGTRLTVT.

V gene TRBV20-1 combines with J gene TRBJ1-4. CDR3 length: 14 amino acids. CDR1 and CDR2 (germline): DFQATT, SNEGSKA (reference sequence). CDR3 in amino acids: CSARERATNEKLFF.

The chain has TRBV4-3 and TRBJ2-7; no DNA is available, so the TRBD1 call from TCRdb remains unchecked. CDR3 length: 16 amino acids. Per germline, CDR1 LGHNA and CDR2 YSLEER. The CDR3 sequence: CASSQGARGNSYEQYF.

The rearrangement uses TRBV28 and TRBJ2-7; the TRBD2 assignment by TCRdb is unverifiable without DNA. The CDR3 contains 17 residues. Germline CDR1 reads MDHEN; CDR2 reads SYDVKM. This CDR3 reads CASSLESRKVLTYEQYF.